This T cell receptor (beta chain) originates from a study of T cell responses to AZD1222 COVID-19 vaccine. Study-level points and caveats: Sampling that yielded the repertoires occurred only after the peak T cell response. Targeting of unmutated variant regions was reportedly seen in nearly half of spike-specific TCRs. CD4 TCRs covered the whole spike, strongest at regions 160-218 and 743-854.

CDR3 length equals 16 residues. CDR1 and CDR2 (germline): SGHTA, FQGNSA. Trimming took 3 bases from V and 6 from J; bases not matched to a gene: 7. Data came from immunoSEQ multiplex PCR; TCRdb stores just in-frame clones and leaves some out. The data show about 92,000 clones, roughly 88% seen once. As concerns this clone: Its antigen remains unknown.

The starting material was peripheral blood, obtained on day 0 of AZD1222 vaccination. The source of this sequence is an adult in good health. This chain links TRBV7-2 with TRBJ2-1; 11 nucleotides agree with TRBD2. CDR3 DNA: TGTGCCAGCAGCTTCACTAGCGGGAGACGGAGCAATGAGCAGTTCTTC. Encoded protein: CASSFTSGRRSNEQFF.